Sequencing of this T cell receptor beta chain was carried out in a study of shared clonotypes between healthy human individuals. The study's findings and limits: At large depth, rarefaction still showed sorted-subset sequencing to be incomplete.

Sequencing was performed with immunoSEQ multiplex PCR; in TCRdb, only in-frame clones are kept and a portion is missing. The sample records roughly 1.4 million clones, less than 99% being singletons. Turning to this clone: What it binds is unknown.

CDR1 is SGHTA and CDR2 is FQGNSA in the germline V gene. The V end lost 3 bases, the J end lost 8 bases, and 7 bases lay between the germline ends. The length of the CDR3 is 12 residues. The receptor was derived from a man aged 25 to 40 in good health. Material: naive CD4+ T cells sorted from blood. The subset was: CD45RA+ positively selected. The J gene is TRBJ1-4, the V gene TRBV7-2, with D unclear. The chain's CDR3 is CASSLRPEKLFF. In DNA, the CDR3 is TGTGCCAGCAGCTTGAGGCCCGAAAAACTGTTTTTT.